The 9 T cell receptor beta chains presented below share a single source sample, sequenced in a study of shared clonotypes between healthy human individuals. The assay was immunoSEQ multiplex PCR, and TCRdb's table has in-frame clones only and misses some. The data hold about 1.1 million clones, with 70% to 80% observed a single time. The sample consisted of memory CD4+ T cells from PBMCs. Regarding subset: CD45RA-negative fraction. These TCRs come from a man between 18 and 29 years old in good health. Some clones in this sample may be carry-over from other donors' samples.

This clone was found many times. This chain uses TRBV21-1 with TRBJ2-1; the table names TRBD1, a call not compared with the DNA. TRBV21-1 has pseudogene status. The CDR3 is 16 amino acids. CDR3 region: CASSKEAQGSYNEQFF. In DNA, the CDR3 is TGTGCCAGCAGCAAAGAGGCACAGGGTTCCTACAATGAGCAGTTCTTC.

This clone was observed a few times. CDR3 DNA: TGCAGCGTCTACAGACCAGATACGCAGTATTTT. It translates to CSVYRPDTQYF. The chain joins TRBV29-1 to TRBJ2-3, with D hard to call. This CDR3 has 11 amino acids. Per the germline V gene, CDR1 is SQVTM and CDR2 is ANQGSEA. V gave up 6 bases and J gave up 4 bases, with 8 bases separating them.

The chain recombines TRBV25-1 with TRBJ1-3; TRBD1 might be the D (5 bases). From germline, CDR1 is MGHDK and CDR2 SYGVNS. V was pared by 7 bases and J by 7 bases, with 17 bases between. This CDR3 is 14 amino acids long. As DNA, the CDR3 is TGTGCCAGCACCCCCGCAGGGTACGGTAACACCATATATTTT. This encodes CASTPAGYGNTIYF.

The chain joins TRBV19 to TRBJ1-1, with D uncertain. CDR1 LNHDA and CDR2 SQIVND come from the germline V gene (reference sequence). Trimming took 5 bases from V and 0 from J, leaving 13 bases between them. The length of the CDR3 is 15 residues. The CDR3 DNA reads as TGTGCCAGTAGTCCTGACTCGAGAGTGAACACTGAAGCTTTCTTT. This encodes CASSPDSRVNTEAFF.

The rearrangement joins TRBV18 to TRBJ2-2; D not resolved. From germline, CDR1 is KGHSH and CDR2 LQKENI. Trimming removed 3 bases at V and 4 bases at J, with 12 bases between. The CDR3 covers 15 residues. The CDR3 loop reads CASSPWLDSTGELFF. Here the CDR3 DNA reads TGTGCCAGCTCACCGTGGCTAGACTCCACCGGGGAGCTGTTTTTT.

This chain joins TRBV6-5 and TRBJ1-2, with 7 bases aligning to TRBD1. Germline values: CDR1 MNHEY, CDR2 SVGAGI. This CDR3 contains 15 residues. Trimming took 6 bases from V and 0 from J; bases not matched to a gene: 7. The CDR3 sequence is CASRSTGRTNYGYTF. DNA for the CDR3: TGTGCCAGCAGGTCGACAGGGAGAACTAACTATGGCTACACCTTC.

The chain is built from TRBV6-1 and TRBJ1-5; no firm D call. The CDR3 length is 17 residues. V lost 3 bases, J lost 2 bases, and 17 bases lay in between. CDR1 is MNHNS and CDR2 is SASEGT in the germline V gene. The CDR3 is CASSDGSIDLGNQPQHF. CDR3 bases: TGTGCCAGCAGTGATGGGAGCATCGACCTGGGCAATCAGCCCCAGCATTTT.

The chain recombines TRBV4-2 with TRBJ2-5; D possibly corresponds to TRBD1 (6 bases). The V gene's germline CDR1 is LGHNA and CDR2 YNFKEQ. V was cut by 2 bases and J by 2 bases, with 6 bases left in between. The CDR3 consists of 13 residues. The CDR3 here is CASSQQGQETQYF. The DNA for the CDR3 is TGTGCCAGCAGCCAACAGGGGCAAGAGACCCAGTACTTC.

Worth noting for this clone: Other DNA sequences within the sample encode an identical CDR3. The CDR3 nucleotides read TGTGCCAGCAGCCCCGGACAGCAAGAGACCCAGTACTTC. Amino acids: CASSPGQQETQYF. The rearrangement joins TRBV7-8 to TRBJ2-5, with D possibly matching TRBD1 (6 bases). V lost 5 bases to trimming and J lost 2 bases, with 9 bases between them. CDR1 and CDR2 (germline): SGHVS, FQNEAQ. The CDR3 has 13 residues.